The rows below give T cell receptor beta chains drawn from one sample of a study of T-cell memory formation after mild COVID-19. MiXCR, run by TCRdb on the 5' RACE reads, gives a single entry per CDR3 protein. The sample contains a few hundred thousand distinct CDR3 sequences, about 20% of which appear only once. Material: PBMCs or a T cell subset sorted from them (not recorded which). The receptors were sampled from an adult woman who had mild COVID-19 (a few samples of this study predate the infection). Cell type and time point are not known. The CDR3 runs from the conserved cysteine through the conserved F or W. The order of the fields is J gene, D gene, V gene, clone size, CDR3 DNA, CDR3 protein. The D gene is left open where the match is weak. Only some rows state a clone size, as once, few, many or a class for expanded clones.

>TRBJ1-2|TRBD1|TRBV20-1|few
TGCAGTGCTAGAGCAACCTATCGGGACAGGGTACCCTTTGGCTACACCTTC
CSARATYRDRVPFGYTF
>TRBJ1-1|.|TRBV20-1|.
TGCAGTTCTAAGAGGGCACTACATATGAACACTGAAGCTTTCTTT
CSSKRALHMNTEAFF
>TRBJ2-3|TRBD1|TRBV12-3/TRBV12-4|few
TGTGCCAGCAGTCCAGAGAAGGACAGGCGCACAGATACGCAGTATTTT
CASSPEKDRRTDTQYF
>TRBJ1-1|.|TRBV3-1|few
TGTGCCAGCAATAGGTCCCCGAACACTGAAGCTTTCTTT
CASNRSPNTEAFF
>TRBJ2-7|TRBD2|TRBV13|.
TGTGCCAGCAGCTTAGGCCTAGGCGGGAGAGGGAAGTACGAGCAGTACTTC
CASSLGLGGRGKYEQYF
>TRBJ2-1|.|TRBV7-8|few
TGTGCCAGCAGGCCGGGACTTAAATACAATGAGCAGTTCTTC
CASRPGLKYNEQFF
>TRBJ1-2|.|TRBV14|.
TGTGCCAGCAGCCAAGTGGGGGCCGGAGGGTATGGCTACACCTTC
CASSQVGAGGYGYTF
>TRBJ1-4|TRBD1|TRBV7-9|few
TGTGCCAGCAGCATGGGACAGGGAGATGGTCATGAAAAACTGTTTTTT
CASSMGQGDGHEKLFF
>TRBJ1-2|TRBD1|TRBV18|.
TGTGCCAGCTCACGACTCAAAGGGGGCGATGGCTACACCTTC
CASSRLKGGDGYTF
>TRBJ1-2|TRBD1|TRBV2|.
TGTGCCAGCAGTGTGGGACAGGGGCTAGACTATGGCTACACCTTC
CASSVGQGLDYGYTF
>TRBJ1-1|.|TRBV18|.
TGTGCCAGCTCACCACCGGTGCCGGGGATAGCCACTGAAGCTTTCTTT
CASSPPVPGIATEAFF
>TRBJ2-1|.|TRBV5-1|.
TGCGCCAGTCGACCGGGTCAAGCTGGGATCTCCTACAATGAGCAGTTCTTC
CASRPGQAGISYNEQFF
>TRBJ2-7|.|TRBV27|few
TGTGCCAGCAGGCGCAGCTCCTACGAGCAGTACTTC
CASRRSSYEQYF
>TRBJ2-7|TRBD1|TRBV27|.
TGTGCCAGCAGACAGGGGAGTCCCCACGAGCAGTACTTC
CASRQGSPHEQYF
>TRBJ2-5|.|TRBV12-3/TRBV12-4|few
TGTGCCAGCAGTAGAGATCGGGGGGCCCAGGGATCCCAGTACTTC
CASSRDRGAQGSQYF
>TRBJ2-3|TRBD2|TRBV12-3/TRBV12-4|many
TGTGCCAGCAGTTCACGGGGGGAAGATACGCAGTATTTT
CASSSRGEDTQYF
>TRBJ2-7|TRBD1|TRBV25-1|many
TGTGCCAGCAGTGTGGAACAGGGGGCGTACGAGCAGTACTTC
CASSVEQGAYEQYF
>TRBJ2-7|.|TRBV3-1|.
TGTGCCAGCAGCCTCCCCGGGACAAGTTCCTCCTACGAGCAGTACTTC
CASSLPGTSSSYEQYF
>TRBJ2-6|.|TRBV7-2|.
TGTGCCAGCAGGCTTCGAGACGGGGCCAACGTCCTGACTTTC
CASRLRDGANVLTF
>TRBJ2-7|TRBD2|TRBV29-1|.
TGCAGCGTTGAAAACGAACCCAGCGGGAGAGGAGAGCAGTACTTC
CSVENEPSGRGEQYF
>TRBJ1-4|TRBD1|TRBV4-1|.
TGCGCCAGCAGCCCGACAGGGAATAATGAAAAACTGTTTTTT
CASSPTGNNEKLFF
>TRBJ2-7|.|TRBV7-2|few
TGTGCCAGCAGCTTCACCCCCCTCTACGAGCAGTACTTC
CASSFTPLYEQYF
>TRBJ1-3|.|TRBV20-1|.
TGCAGTGCTAGAGATAGTTGGAGGGAGACTGGAAACACCATATATTTT
CSARDSWRETGNTIYF
>TRBJ1-2|TRBD1|TRBV5-5|few
TGTGCCAGCAGCTCCGGGACAGGGAATTCGTTGGATGGCTACACCTTC
CASSSGTGNSLDGYTF
>TRBJ2-2|TRBD1|TRBV18|few
TGTGCCAGCTCGGGACAGAGCCCCAGCACCGGGGAGCTGTTTTTT
CASSGQSPSTGELFF
>TRBJ1-6|.|TRBV7-3|few
TGTGCCAGCAGCCCCGGCCCAAGGGGGTATTCACCCCTCCACTTT
CASSPGPRGYSPLHF
>TRBJ1-2|.|TRBV9|.
TGTGCCAGCAGCGTAGCCCTTTCGGGGGCGAGGGGCTACACCTTC
CASSVALSGARGYTF
>TRBJ2-3|.|TRBV5-6|few
TGTGCCAGCAGCGGGGGCTGGCAGTCTAGCACAGATACGCAGTATTTT
CASSGGWQSSTDTQYF
>TRBJ2-3|TRBD2|TRBV4-1|.
TGCGCCAGCAGCCAAGAACTGGCGGGGGGGCCTAGCACAGATACGCAGTATTTT
CASSQELAGGPSTDTQYF
>TRBJ1-1|.|TRBV6-1|.
TGTGCCAGCAGGCGACAGGTCCCTGAAGCTTTCTTT
CASRRQVPEAFF
>TRBJ2-6|TRBD1|TRBV6-5|once
TGTGCCAGCAGACCCAGGGGGCGTGGGGCCAACGTCCTGACTTTC
CASRPRGRGANVLTF
>TRBJ2-1|TRBD2|TRBV5-1|.
TGCGCCAGCAGCTTGGCTACTAGCGGTGAGCAGTTCTTC
CASSLATSGEQFF
>TRBJ1-5|.|TRBV12-3/TRBV12-4|few
TGTGCCAGCGCCTGGGGCCTCAATAGCAATCAGCCCCAGCATTTT
CASAWGLNSNQPQHF
>TRBJ1-5|.|TRBV24-1|few
TGTGCCACCAGTGAAGGAGCCTATAGCAATCAGCCCCAGCATTTT
CATSEGAYSNQPQHF
>TRBJ1-2|.|TRBV5-1|few
TGCGCCAGCAGCTTGGCCTCCGTCGCGGACTATGGCTACACCTTC
CASSLASVADYGYTF
>TRBJ2-3|TRBD2|TRBV3-1|once
TGTGCCAGCAGCCCATGGACTAGCGGGAGGTCAGATACGCAGTATTTT
CASSPWTSGRSDTQYF